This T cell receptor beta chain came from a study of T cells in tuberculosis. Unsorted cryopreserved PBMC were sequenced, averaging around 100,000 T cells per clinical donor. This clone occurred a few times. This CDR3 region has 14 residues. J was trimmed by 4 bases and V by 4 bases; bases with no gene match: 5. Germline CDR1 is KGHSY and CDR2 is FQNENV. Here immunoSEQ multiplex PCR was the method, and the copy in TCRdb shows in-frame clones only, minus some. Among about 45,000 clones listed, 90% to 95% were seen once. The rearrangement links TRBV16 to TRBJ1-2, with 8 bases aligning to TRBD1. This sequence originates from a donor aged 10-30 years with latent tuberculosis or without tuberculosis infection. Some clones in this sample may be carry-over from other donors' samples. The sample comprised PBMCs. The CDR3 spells CASSRNRGAYGYTF. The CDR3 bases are TGTGCCAGCAGCCGGAACAGGGGGGCCTATGGCTACACCTTC.